A selection of T cell receptor beta chains follows, all from one sample in a study of shared clonotypes between healthy human individuals. TCRdb keeps only in-frame clones here, not all; method: immunoSEQ multiplex PCR. The sample carries over a million clones, roughly 70% recorded once. The sequencing sample was made of memory CD4+ T cells sorted from blood. These receptors all come from a man between 18 and 35 years old in good health. Each CDR3 is given with its conserved first and last residue. The D gene is left open where the match is weak. The listing skips clone size in some rows; elsewhere it reads once, few, many or a size class.

J gene,V gene,clone size,D gene,CDR3 DNA,CDR3 protein
TRBJ1-6,TRBV11-2,NA,NA,TGTGCCAGCAGCCCGGAGAAGGGGTATTCACCCCTCCACTTT,CASSPEKGYSPLHF
TRBJ2-5,TRBV14,once,NA,TGTGCCAGCAGCCAAGATCGGGGGTTTCAGGAGACCCAGTACTTC,CASSQDRGFQETQYF
TRBJ2-3,TRBV7-2,NA,TRBD1,TGTGCCAGCAGCAAAGACAGGGGCCCAGATACGCAGTATTTT,CASSKDRGPDTQYF
TRBJ2-3,TRBV29-1,NA,NA,TGCAGCGTTGAAGATGGAACCTATACGCAGTATTTT,CSVEDGTYTQYF
TRBJ2-3,TRBV7-8,NA,NA,TGTGCCAGCAGCGGAGGGACTCGTCTTAGCACAGATACGCAGTATTTT,CASSGGTRLSTDTQYF
TRBJ2-1,TRBV5-4,NA,NA,TGTGCCAGCATCCTCTGGGGGGGGGCGACCAATGAGCAGTTCTTC,CASILWGGATNEQFF
TRBJ1-2,TRBV6-1,NA,TRBD1,TGTGCCAGCAGTGCTCTGAGACAGGGGGCGAGCTACACCTTC,CASSALRQGASYTF
TRBJ2-3,TRBV5-1,NA,NA,TGCGCCAGCAGAAACGTTACTAGCACAGATACGCAGTATTTT,CASRNVTSTDTQYF
TRBJ1-1,TRBV10-3,few,NA,TGTGCCATCAGTGAAGGGGGAGGGAACACTGAAGCTTTCTTT,CAISEGGGNTEAFF
TRBJ2-7,TRBV5-1,NA,NA,TGCGCCAGCAGCTTACAAGGGGGGAGCTCCTACGAGCAGTACTTC,CASSLQGGSSYEQYF
TRBJ2-1,TRBV13,NA,TRBD2,TGTGCCAGCAGCTTAGGGCGGGAGCGCTACAATGAGCAGTTCTTC,CASSLGRERYNEQFF
TRBJ1-2,TRBV21-1,NA,NA,TGTGCCAGCCAGCAAAGCTACGGTACAGGGACTGGAGGCTACACCTTC,CASQQSYGTGTGGYTF
TRBJ2-5,TRBV5-8,NA,NA,TGTGCCAGCAGCTTGGAACGACTCCAGGGGACCCAGTACTTC,CASSLERLQGTQYF
TRBJ2-7,TRBV9,once,NA,TGTGCCAGCAGCGTAGGAGAGCCCGACTACTACGAGCAGTACTTC,CASSVGEPDYYEQYF
TRBJ1-6,TRBV21-1,NA,NA,TGTGCCAGCAGCAAACTGGAAGGGCTCCCCTATAATTCACCCCTCCACTTT,CASSKLEGLPYNSPLHF
TRBJ1-1,TRBV11-2,few,NA,TGTGCCAGCAGATTAGGGGGGGGGCGTAGGACTGAAGCTTTCTTT,CASRLGGGRRTEAFF
TRBJ2-5,TRBV4-1,NA,NA,TGCGCCAGCAGCCGGTCGGGAGAGATCCAAGAGACCCAGTACTTC,CASSRSGEIQETQYF
TRBJ1-2,TRBV4-3,few,TRBD1,TGCGCCAGCAGCCCCCAGGGACAGGGCTATGGCTACACCTTC,CASSPQGQGYGYTF
TRBJ2-1,TRBV7-2,many,NA,TGTGCCAGCAGCTTGGGTCGGGGTGAGCAGTTCTTC,CASSLGRGEQFF
TRBJ2-3,TRBV5-6,NA,NA,TGTGCCAGCAGCTTGCGCCGGGGGGATACGCAGTATTTT,CASSLRRGDTQYF
TRBJ2-5,TRBV5-1,few,NA,TGCGCCAGCAGCTTGGGGTCAGGGCCAATTGGGACCCAGTACTTC,CASSLGSGPIGTQYF
TRBJ1-2,TRBV18,NA,NA,TGTGCCAGCTCGCAAAACGACGGTGATAACTATGGCTACACCTTC,CASSQNDGDNYGYTF
TRBJ2-7,TRBV11-3,NA,NA,TGTGCCAGCAGCGGCGGGAAAGCCTACGAGCAGTACTTC,CASSGGKAYEQYF
TRBJ2-7,TRBV5-1,NA,TRBD1,TGCGCCAGCAGCTTGGCGAGACAGGGGGCCTACGAGCAGTACTTC,CASSLARQGAYEQYF
TRBJ2-7,TRBV19,NA,TRBD1,TGTGCCAGTAGTATAGGGGACAGCTCCTACGAGCAGTACTTC,CASSIGDSSYEQYF
TRBJ2-7,TRBV7-9,NA,NA,TGTGCCAGCAGCTTAGTGTCCGGGAAAGCCTACGAGCAGTACTTC,CASSLVSGKAYEQYF
TRBJ2-3,TRBV4-2,NA,NA,TGTGCCAGCAGCCAAGAACTCCTAGCAACAGATACGCAGTATTTT,CASSQELLATDTQYF
TRBJ1-4,TRBV7-8,NA,NA,TGTGCCAGCAGCCCCCCCAGCGCAACTAATGAAAAACTGTTTTTT,CASSPPSATNEKLFF
TRBJ1-2,TRBV6-1,NA,NA,TGTGCCAGCACCCAAGCCTCTAACTATGGCTACACCTTC,CASTQASNYGYTF
TRBJ1-1,TRBV6-5,few,NA,TGTGCCAGCAAACTACAAAACACTGAAGCTTTCTTT,CASKLQNTEAFF
TRBJ2-3,TRBV6-1,NA,TRBD1,TGTGCCAGCAGTGAGGGACAGGGGAGAGATACGCAGTATTTT,CASSEGQGRDTQYF
TRBJ2-7,TRBV10-3,NA,TRBD1,TGTGCCATCAGTGAGTGGGGACAGGGCAGCTCCTACGAGCAGTACTTC,CAISEWGQGSSYEQYF
TRBJ1-5,TRBV27,few,NA,TGTGCCAGCAGTTCCGACTTCACAGGGTCACAGCCCCAGCATTTT,CASSSDFTGSQPQHF
TRBJ2-5,TRBV30,once,NA,TGTGCCGCATTAGGCAAGACCCAGTACTTC,CAALGKTQYF
TRBJ2-5,TRBV5-1,NA,NA,TGCGCCAGCAGCCTGTTGACACTTCAAGAGACCCAGTACTTC,CASSLLTLQETQYF